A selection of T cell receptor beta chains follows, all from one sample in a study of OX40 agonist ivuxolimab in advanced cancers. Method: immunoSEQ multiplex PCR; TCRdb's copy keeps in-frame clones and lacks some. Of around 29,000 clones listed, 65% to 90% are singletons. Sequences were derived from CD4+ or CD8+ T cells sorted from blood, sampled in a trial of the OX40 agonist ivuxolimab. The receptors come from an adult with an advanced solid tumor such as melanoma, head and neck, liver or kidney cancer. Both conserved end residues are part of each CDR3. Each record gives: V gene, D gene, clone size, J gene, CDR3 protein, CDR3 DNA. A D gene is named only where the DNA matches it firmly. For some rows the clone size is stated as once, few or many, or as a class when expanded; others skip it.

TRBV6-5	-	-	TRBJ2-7	CASTESPGWRYEQYF	TGTGCCAGCACCGAGAGCCCAGGGTGGAGATACGAGCAGTACTTC
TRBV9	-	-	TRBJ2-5	CASSVGGAFQETQYF	TGTGCCAGCAGCGTAGGGGGGGCCTTCCAAGAGACCCAGTACTTC
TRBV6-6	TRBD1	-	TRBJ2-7	CASSSGTGTIYEQYF	TGTGCCAGCAGTTCCGGGACAGGGACGATTTACGAGCAGTACTTC
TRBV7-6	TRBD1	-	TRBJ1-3	CASSPTGSSGNTIYF	TGTGCCAGCAGCCCGACAGGGAGCTCTGGAAACACCATATATTTT
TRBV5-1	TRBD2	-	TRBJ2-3	CASSLTWSGGLTDTDTQYF	TGCGCCAGCAGCTTGACATGGAGCGGGGGCCTCACAGACACAGATACGCAGTATTTT
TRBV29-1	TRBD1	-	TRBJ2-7	CSGGQAAYEQYF	TGCAGCGGTGGACAGGCAGCCTACGAGCAGTACTTC
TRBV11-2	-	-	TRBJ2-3	CASSLVWMGGTDTQYF	TGTGCCAGCAGCTTAGTTTGGATGGGGGGCACAGATACGCAGTATTTT
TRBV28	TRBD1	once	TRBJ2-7	CASSLETPGQGIDEQYF	TGTGCCAGCAGTCTGGAGACCCCGGGACAGGGTATTGACGAGCAGTACTTC
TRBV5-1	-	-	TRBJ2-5	CASSFLAGAQYF	TGCGCCAGCAGCTTCCTCGCAGGGGCCCAGTACTTC
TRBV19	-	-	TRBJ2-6	CASSIGGTGANVLTF	TGTGCCAGTAGTATAGGAGGGACCGGGGCCAACGTCCTGACTTTC
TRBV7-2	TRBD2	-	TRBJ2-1	CASSLGTERGARGDEQFF	TGTGCCAGCAGCTTAGGAACAGAGCGGGGGGCCCGGGGCGATGAGCAGTTCTTC
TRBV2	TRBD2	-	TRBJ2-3	CASSEAGGGGPRDTQYF	TGTGCCAGCAGTGAAGCAGGAGGCGGGGGGCCCCGAGATACGCAGTATTTT
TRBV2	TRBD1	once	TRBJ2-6	CANLTGAYGANVLTF	TGTGCCAATTTAACAGGGGCCTATGGGGCCAACGTCCTGACTTTC
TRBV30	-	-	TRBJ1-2	CACSGLLYGYTF	TGTGCCTGCTCAGGCCTCCTCTATGGCTACACCTTC
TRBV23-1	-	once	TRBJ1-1	CASRPPEAFF	TGCGCCAGCAGGCCGCCAGAAGCTTTCTTT
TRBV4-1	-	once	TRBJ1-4	CASSQEALGGPNEKLFF	TGCGCCAGCAGCCAAGAAGCCCTAGGAGGCCCTAATGAAAAACTGTTTTTT
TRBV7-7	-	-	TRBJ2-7	CASSYAGESVEQYF	TGTGCCAGCAGTTACGCAGGGGAATCGGTGGAGCAGTACTTC
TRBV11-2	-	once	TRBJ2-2	CASSFRGRIGELFF	TGTGCCAGCAGCTTCAGGGGCCGGATCGGGGAGCTGTTTTTT
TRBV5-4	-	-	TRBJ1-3	CASSQDPSGNTIYF	TGTGCCAGCAGCCAGGACCCCTCTGGAAACACCATATATTTT
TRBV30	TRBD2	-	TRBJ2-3	CAWSVLGLAGVSTDTQYF	TGTGCCTGGAGTGTACTGGGACTAGCGGGGGTTAGCACAGATACGCAGTATTTT
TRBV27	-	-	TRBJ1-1	CASGAGPRGWTEAFF	TGTGCCTCTGGGGCAGGCCCGCGGGGTTGGACTGAAGCTTTCTTT
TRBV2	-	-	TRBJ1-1	CASIDGSVLPEAFF	TGTGCCAGCATCGACGGGTCCGTTTTGCCTGAAGCTTTCTTT
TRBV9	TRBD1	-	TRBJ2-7	CASSGQGYEQYF	TGTGCCAGCAGCGGACAGGGCTACGAGCAGTACTTC
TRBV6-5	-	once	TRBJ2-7	CASSYSAGTYEQYF	TGTGCCAGCAGTTACTCAGCCGGAACCTACGAGCAGTACTTC
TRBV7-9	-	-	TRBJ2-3	CASSLVPASTDTQYF	TGTGCCAGCAGCTTAGTTCCAGCATCCACAGATACGCAGTATTTT
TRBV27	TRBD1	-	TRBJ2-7	CASSYSGGNEQYF	TGTGCCAGCAGCTACTCAGGGGGCAACGAGCAGTACTTC
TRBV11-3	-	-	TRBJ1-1	CASSPTRNTEAFF	TGTGCCAGCAGCCCGACAAGGAACACTGAAGCTTTCTTT
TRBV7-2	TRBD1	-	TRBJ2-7	CASSLSMGQAYEQYF	TGTGCCAGCAGCCTATCGATGGGACAGGCCTACGAGCAGTACTTC
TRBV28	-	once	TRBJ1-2	CASSFLPAGSHNYGYTF	TGTGCCAGCAGTTTCCTACCCGCGGGCAGCCATAACTATGGCTACACCTTC
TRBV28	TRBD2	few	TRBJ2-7	CASSWRGGPYEQYF	TGTGCCAGCAGTTGGCGCGGGGGGCCCTACGAGCAGTACTTC
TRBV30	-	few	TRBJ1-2	CAWSNRDIGYTF	TGTGCCTGGAGTAACCGGGACATAGGCTACACCTTC
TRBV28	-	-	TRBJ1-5	CAVGQGGNQPQHF	TGTGCCGTCGGGCAGGGAGGCAATCAGCCCCAGCATTTT
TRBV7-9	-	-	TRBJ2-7	CASSSSSGPKWEQYF	TGTGCCAGCAGCTCCTCCTCGGGACCAAAGTGGGAGCAGTACTTC
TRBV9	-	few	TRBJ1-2	CASSRGGGGDGYTF	TGTGCCAGCAGCAGGGGAGGGGGAGGAGATGGCTACACCTTC
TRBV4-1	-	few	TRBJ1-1	CASSQDWPTENTEAFF	TGCGCCAGCAGCCAAGATTGGCCGACAGAAAACACTGAAGCTTTCTTT
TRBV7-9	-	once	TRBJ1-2	CASSLSVGYGYTF	TGTGCCAGCAGCTTATCGGTCGGATATGGCTACACCTTC
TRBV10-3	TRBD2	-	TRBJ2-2	CAISGGGAGANTGELFF	TGTGCCATCAGTGGCGGGGGGGCCGGCGCGAACACCGGGGAGCTGTTTTTT
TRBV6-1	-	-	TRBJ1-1	CASSKRDTPNTEAFF	TGTGCCAGCAGTAAAAGGGACACACCGAACACTGAAGCTTTCTTT
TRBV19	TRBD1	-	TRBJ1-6	CASRRDRSSYNSPLHF	TGTGCCAGTAGAAGGGACAGGAGCTCCTATAATTCACCCCTCCACTTT
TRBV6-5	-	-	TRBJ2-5	CASSYSSAETQYF	TGTGCCAGCAGTTACTCGTCAGCTGAGACCCAGTACTTC
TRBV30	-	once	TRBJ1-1	CAWRTVGQLNTEAFF	TGTGCCTGGCGGACCGTCGGACAGTTGAACACTGAAGCTTTCTTT
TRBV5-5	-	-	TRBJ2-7	CASSLGGISYEQYF	TGTGCCAGCAGCTTGGGAGGGATCTCCTACGAGCAGTACTTC
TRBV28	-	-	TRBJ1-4	CASSPPPHRGNEKLFF	TGTGCCAGCAGTCCCCCCCCGCATCGCGGTAATGAAAAACTGTTTTTT
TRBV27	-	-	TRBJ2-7	CASSPVAGTDYEQYF	TGTGCCAGCAGTCCAGTGGCGGGGACAGACTACGAGCAGTACTTC
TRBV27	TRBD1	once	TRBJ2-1	CASRVTGENNEQFF	TGTGCCAGCAGGGTGACAGGGGAGAACAATGAGCAGTTCTTC
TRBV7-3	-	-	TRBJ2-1	CASSFVGADEQFF	TGTGCCAGCAGTTTCGTGGGGGCGGATGAGCAGTTCTTC
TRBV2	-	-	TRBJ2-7	CASKERGGRYEQYF	TGTGCCAGCAAGGAAAGGGGGGGCCGGTACGAGCAGTACTTC
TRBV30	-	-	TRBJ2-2	CAWSSGTGELFF	TGTGCCTGGAGTAGCGGGACCGGGGAGCTGTTTTTT
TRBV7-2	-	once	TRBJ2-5	CASSLLSVLQETQYF	TGTGCCAGCAGCTTACTATCGGTATTACAAGAGACCCAGTACTTC
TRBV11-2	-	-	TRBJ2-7	CASSLEQGRYEQYF	TGTGCCAGCAGCTTAGAGCAGGGGCGCTACGAGCAGTACTTC
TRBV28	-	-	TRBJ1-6	CASSDSGLSYNSPLHF	TGTGCCAGCAGCGATTCGGGGTTATCCTATAATTCACCCCTCCACTTT
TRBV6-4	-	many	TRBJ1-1	CASSDSTNAEAFF	TGTGCCAGCAGTGACTCGACCAACGCTGAAGCTTTCTTT
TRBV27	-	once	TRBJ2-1	CASSLSGGDNEQFF	TGTGCCAGCAGTTTATCGGGCGGGGACAATGAGCAGTTCTTC
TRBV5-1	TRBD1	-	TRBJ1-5	CASSPGGAGDQPQHF	TGCGCCAGCAGCCCAGGGGGGGCCGGGGATCAGCCCCAGCATTTT
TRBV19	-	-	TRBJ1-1	CASSISSANTEAFF	TGTGCCAGTAGTATAAGTTCAGCGAACACTGAAGCTTTCTTT